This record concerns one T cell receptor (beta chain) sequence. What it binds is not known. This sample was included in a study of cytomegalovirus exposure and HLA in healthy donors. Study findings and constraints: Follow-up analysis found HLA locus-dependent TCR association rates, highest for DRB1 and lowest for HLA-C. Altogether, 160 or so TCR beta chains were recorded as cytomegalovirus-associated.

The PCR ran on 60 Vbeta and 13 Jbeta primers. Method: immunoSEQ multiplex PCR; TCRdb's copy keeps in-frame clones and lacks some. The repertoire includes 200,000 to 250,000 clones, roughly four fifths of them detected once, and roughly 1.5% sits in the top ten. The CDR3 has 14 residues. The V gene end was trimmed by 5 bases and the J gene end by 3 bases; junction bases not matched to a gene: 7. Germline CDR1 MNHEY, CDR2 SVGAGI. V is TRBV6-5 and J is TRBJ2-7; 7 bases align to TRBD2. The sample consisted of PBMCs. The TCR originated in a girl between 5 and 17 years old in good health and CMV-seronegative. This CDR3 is CASSPSGGSYEQYF. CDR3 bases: TGTGCCAGCAGTCCCTCCGGCGGGAGCTACGAGCAGTACTTC.